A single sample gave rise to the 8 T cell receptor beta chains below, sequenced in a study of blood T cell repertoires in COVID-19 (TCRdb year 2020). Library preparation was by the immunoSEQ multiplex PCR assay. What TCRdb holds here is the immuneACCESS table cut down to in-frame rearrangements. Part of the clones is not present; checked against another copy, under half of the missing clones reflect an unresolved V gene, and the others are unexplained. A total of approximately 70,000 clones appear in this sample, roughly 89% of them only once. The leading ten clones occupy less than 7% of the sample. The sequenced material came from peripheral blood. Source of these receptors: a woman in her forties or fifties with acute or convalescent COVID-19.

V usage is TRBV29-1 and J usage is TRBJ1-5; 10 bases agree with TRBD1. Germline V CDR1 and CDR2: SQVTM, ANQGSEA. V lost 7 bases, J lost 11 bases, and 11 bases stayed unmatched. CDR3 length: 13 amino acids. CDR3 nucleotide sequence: TGCAGCGCTCGTCCGGGACAGGGGTTGGCCCAGCATTTT. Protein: CSARPGQGLAQHF.

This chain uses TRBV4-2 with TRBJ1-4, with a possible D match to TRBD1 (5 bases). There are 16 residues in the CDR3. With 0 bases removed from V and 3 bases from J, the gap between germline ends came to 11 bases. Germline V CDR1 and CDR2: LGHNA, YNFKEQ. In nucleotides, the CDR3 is TGTGCCAGCAGCCAAGAAGGGGCGGTTGCTAATGAAAAACTGTTTTTT. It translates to CASSQEGAVANEKLFF.

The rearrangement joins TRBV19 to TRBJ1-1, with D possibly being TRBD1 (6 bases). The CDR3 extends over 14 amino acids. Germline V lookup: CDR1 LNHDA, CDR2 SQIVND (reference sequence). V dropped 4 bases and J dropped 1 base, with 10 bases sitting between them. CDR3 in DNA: TGTGCCAGTAGTAAACAGGGTCGGAACACTGAAGCTTTCTTT. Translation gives CASSKQGRNTEAFF.

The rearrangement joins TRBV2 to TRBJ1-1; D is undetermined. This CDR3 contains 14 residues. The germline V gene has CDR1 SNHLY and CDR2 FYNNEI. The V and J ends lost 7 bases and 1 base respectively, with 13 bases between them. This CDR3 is CASTQSGRNTEAFF. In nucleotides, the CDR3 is TGTGCCAGCACCCAATCGGGTAGGAACACTGAAGCTTTCTTT.

Here the CDR3 reads CASSSGTEAFF. CDR3 in DNA: TGTGCCAGCAGTTCAGGGACTGAAGCTTTCTTT. This chain connects TRBV6-5 to TRBJ1-1; a possible D gene is TRBD1 (5 bases). CDR3 length: 11 residues. The germline V gene has CDR1 MNHEY and CDR2 SVGAGI. The ends were cut back, 4 bases at V and 5 bases at J, with 5 bases in the middle.

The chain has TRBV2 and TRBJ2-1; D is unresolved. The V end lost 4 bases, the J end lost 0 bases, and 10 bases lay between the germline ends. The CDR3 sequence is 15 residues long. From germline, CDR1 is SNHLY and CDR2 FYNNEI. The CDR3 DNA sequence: TGTGCCAGCAGTGCGGAACTAACCTCCTACAATGAGCAGTTCTTC. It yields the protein CASSAELTSYNEQFF. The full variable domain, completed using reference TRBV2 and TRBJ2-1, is EPEVTQTPSHQVTQMGQEVILRCVPISNHLYFYWYRQILGQKVEFLVSFYNNEISEKSEIFDDQFSVERPDGSNFTLKIRSTKLEDSAMYFCASSAELTSYNEQFFGPGTRLTVL.

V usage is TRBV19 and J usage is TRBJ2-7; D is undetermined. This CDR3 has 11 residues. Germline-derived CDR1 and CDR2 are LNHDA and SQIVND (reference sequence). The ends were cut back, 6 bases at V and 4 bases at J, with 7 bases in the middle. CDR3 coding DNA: TGTGCCAGTAGATCCGGGTACGAGCAGTACTTC. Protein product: CASRSGYEQYF.

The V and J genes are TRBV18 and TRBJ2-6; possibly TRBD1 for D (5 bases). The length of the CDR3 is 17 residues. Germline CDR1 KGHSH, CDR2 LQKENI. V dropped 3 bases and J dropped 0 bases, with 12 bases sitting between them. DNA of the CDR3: TGTGCCAGCTCACCGCTGAGACAGAGCTCTGGGGCCAACGTCCTGACTTTC. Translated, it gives CASSPLRQSSGANVLTF.